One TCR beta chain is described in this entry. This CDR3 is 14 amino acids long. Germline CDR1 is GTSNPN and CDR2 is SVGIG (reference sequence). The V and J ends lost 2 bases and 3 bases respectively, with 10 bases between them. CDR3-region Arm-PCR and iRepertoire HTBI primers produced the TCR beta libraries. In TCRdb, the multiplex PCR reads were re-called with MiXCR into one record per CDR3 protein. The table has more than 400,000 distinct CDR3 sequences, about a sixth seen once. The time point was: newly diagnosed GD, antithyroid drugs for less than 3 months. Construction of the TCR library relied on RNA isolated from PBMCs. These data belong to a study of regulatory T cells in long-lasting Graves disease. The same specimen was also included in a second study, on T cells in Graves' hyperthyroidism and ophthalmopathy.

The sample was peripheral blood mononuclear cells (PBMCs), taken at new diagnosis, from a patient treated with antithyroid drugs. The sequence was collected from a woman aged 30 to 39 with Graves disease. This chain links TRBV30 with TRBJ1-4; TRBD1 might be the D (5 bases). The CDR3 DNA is TGTGCCTGGAGTCCAAAGGGGCCTAATGAAAAACTGTTTTTT. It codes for CAWSPKGPNEKLFF.